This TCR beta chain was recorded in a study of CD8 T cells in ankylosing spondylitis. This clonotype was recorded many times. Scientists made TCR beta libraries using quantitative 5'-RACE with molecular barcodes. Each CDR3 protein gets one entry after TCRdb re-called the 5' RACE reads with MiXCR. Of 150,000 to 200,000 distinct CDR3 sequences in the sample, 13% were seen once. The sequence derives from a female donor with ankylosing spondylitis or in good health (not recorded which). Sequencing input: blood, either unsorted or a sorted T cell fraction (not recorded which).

The chain's CDR3 is CASSPKQGANTEAFF. The DNA for the CDR3 is TGTGCCAGCAGCCCTAAACAGGGGGCGAACACTGAAGCTTTCTTT. The chain has TRBV7-9 and TRBJ1-1, with 9 bases aligning to TRBD1. Germline CDR1 SEHNR, CDR2 FQNEAQ (reference sequence). After removal of 5 bases from V and 1 base from J, the junction contained 5 bases not matched to a gene. This CDR3 spans 15 amino acids.